The 16 T cell receptor beta chains given below trace back to one sample, sequenced in a study of Graves' ophthalmopathy and Graves' hyperthyroidism. The authors amplified TCR beta CDR3 regions, and they did so from RNA transcripts for repertoire sequencing. An initial RT-PCR round employing HTBI primers preceded a second-round multiplex PCR. MiXCR, run by TCRdb on the multiplex PCR reads, gives a single entry per CDR3 protein. The table records about 640,000 distinct CDR3 sequences, more than 40% of them present only once. The material sequenced was peripheral blood. These receptor sequences come from an adult man with Graves' ophthalmopathy.

This clonotype was picked up many times. The rearrangement links TRBV3-1 to TRBJ2-7; 7 bases align to TRBD2. The CDR3 covers 12 residues. The germline V gene encodes CDR1 LGHDT and CDR2 YNNKEL (reference sequence). The trim removed 3 bases at V and 9 bases at J, leaving 5 bases unmatched. As DNA, the CDR3 is TGTGCCAGCAGCCACGCGGGGGTCGGGCAGTACTTC. This encodes CASSHAGVGQYF.

This clonotype turned up a few times. This sequence joins TRBV7-2 and TRBJ2-5; D unresolved. Germline V gene sequence: CDR1 SGHTA, CDR2 FQGNSA. The CDR3 length is 14 residues. V was clipped by 8 bases and J by 1 base, with 14 bases between them. CDR3 loop: CASSPPPGQETQYF. For the CDR3, the DNA is TGTGCCAGCTCACCACCCCCGGGCCAAGAGACCCAGTACTTC.

Details on this clonotype: One base away lies a much larger clone, so this may be a sequencing read error. This rearrangement joins TRBV7-8 to TRBJ1-5; D is ambiguous. CDR1 and CDR2 from the germline V gene are SGHVS and FQNEAQ. This CDR3 is 16 amino acids long. The V and J ends lost 4 bases and 8 bases respectively, with 21 bases between them. Here the CDR3 reads CASSYGAGIIIEPQHF. CDR3 DNA sequence: TGTGCCAGCAGCTACGGAGCAGGAATCATCATAGAGCCCCAGCATTTT.

The chain joins TRBV19 to TRBJ2-3; the match to TRBD2 covers 9 bases. J gave up 2 bases and V 3 bases, and 3 bases lay outside the gene matches. The CDR3 contains 15 residues. From germline, CDR1 is LNHDA and CDR2 SQIVND (reference sequence). The CDR3: CASSIGLAYTDTQYF. The DNA of the CDR3 is TGTGCCAGTAGTATTGGACTAGCGTACACAGATACGCAGTATTTT.

This clonotype was counted many times. The chain joins TRBV19 to TRBJ1-1; D gene ambiguous. V lost 3 bases and J lost 4, with 6 bases in between. The V gene's germline CDR1 is LNHDA and CDR2 SQIVND (reference sequence). The CDR3 contains 12 residues. The CDR3 region has the DNA TGTGCCAGTAGTATCCCCCCCACTGAAGCTTTCTTT. Protein: CASSIPPTEAFF.

Notes on this clonotype: An end of the junction does not agree with germline; a read error may underlie this. The gene calls are TRBV5-6 and TRBJ2-7; D assignment may be TRBD1 or TRBD2 (5 bases each). Germline V gene lookup returns CDR1 SGHDT and CDR2 YYEEEE. This CDR3 is built from 14 residues. CDR3 protein: CASSFGAGAYGQYF. As DNA, the CDR3 is TGTGCCAGCAGCTTCGGGGCAGGCGCCTACGGGCAGTACTTC.

This clonotype has only one observation. Just one base apart from a much larger clone, this may be a read error. The chain has TRBV7-3 and TRBJ2-7, with 7 bases that match TRBD2. V was pared by 5 bases and J by 10 bases, with 11 bases of the junction left unmatched. The germline V gene has CDR1 SGHTA and CDR2 FQGTGA. The CDR3 totals 13 residues. The CDR3 protein is CASSEGGVEAQYF. CDR3 coding DNA: TGTGCCAGCAGCGAGGGAGGGGTTGAGGCCCAGTACTTC.

This clonotype appeared many times. The rearrangement uses TRBV6-9 and TRBJ1-1, with 7 nucleotides matching TRBD1. This CDR3 is built from 14 residues. The ends lost 7 bases at V and 1 base at J; junction bases unmatched: 6. Germline assignment: CDR1 MNHGY and CDR2 SVAAGI. The CDR3 coding sequence is TGTGCCAGCACAGGGAGACAGGGGAACACTGAAGCTTTCTTT. Translation gives CASTGRQGNTEAFF.

The chain carries TRBV5-6 and TRBJ1-4; D is unresolved. The CDR3 is 14 residues long. V was cut by 4 bases and J by 2 bases, with 9 bases left in between. Germline V gene lookup returns CDR1 SGHDT and CDR2 YYEEEE. CDR3 coding DNA: TGTGCCAGCAGCGGGGAGCAGACTAATGAAAAACTGTTTTTT. Amino acids: CASSGEQTNEKLFF.

The chain has TRBV6-6 and TRBJ2-1; 7 positions agree with TRBD1. The germline V gene encodes CDR1 MNHNY and CDR2 SVGAGI (reference sequence). Trimming removed 5 bases from V and 5 bases from J; junction bases left unmatched: 9. This CDR3 region has 15 residues. The CDR3 region has the DNA TGTGCCAGCAGTCCCCGGGACAGTTATAACAATGAGCAGTTCTTC. Residues: CASSPRDSYNNEQFF.

The chain links TRBV2 to TRBJ2-3; D is unresolved. Trimming removed 2 bases from V and 0 bases from J, with 12 bases in between. In germline, CDR1 is SNHLY, CDR2 FYNNEI. This CDR3 is built from 16 residues. In DNA form, the CDR3 reads TGTGCCAGCAGTGAATTGGCAGGAACTAGCACAGATACGCAGTATTTT. Translated: CASSELAGTSTDTQYF.

This clonotype was counted a few times. One end of the junction varies from germline; a read error may be responsible. The V call is TRBV10-3, the J call TRBJ1-1, with a possible D match to TRBD1 (5 bases). The CDR3 totals 15 residues. The germline gives CDR1 ENHRY, CDR2 SYGVKD. Here the CDR3 reads CASSPRGSANTEAFF. CDR3 DNA sequence: TGTGCCAGCAGTCCGCGGGGCTCTGCGAACACTGAAGCTTTCTTT.

This clonotype was recorded once. An end of the junction differs from the germline gene, which may be a read error. This chain connects TRBV7-9 to TRBJ2-2; 7 bases agree with TRBD2. Germline V CDR1 and CDR2: SEHNR, FQNEAQ (reference sequence). The CDR3 is 16 residues long. CDR3 loop: CASSQAAGANTGELFF. As DNA, the CDR3 is TGCGCCAGCAGCCAAGCGGCGGGAGCGAACACCGGGGAGCTGTTTTTT. Looking up the rest from reference TRBV7-9 and TRBJ2-2 gives the full variable domain: DTGVSQNPRHKITKRGQNVTFRCDPISEHNRLYWYRQTLGQGPEFLTYFQNEAQLEKSRLLSDRFSAERPKGSFSTLEIQRTEQGDSAMYLCASSQAAGANTGELFFGEGSRLTVL.

The chain couples TRBV30 to TRBJ2-7, with 10 bases that match TRBD1. Germline CDR1 reads GTSNPN; CDR2 reads SVGIG (reference sequence). J gave up 5 bases and V 2 bases, and 3 bases lay outside the gene matches. The CDR3 is 13 amino acids. The CDR3 region is CAWSRGTGDEQYF. CDR3 coding DNA: TGTGCCTGGAGTAGAGGGACAGGGGACGAGCAGTACTTC.

This chain connects TRBV20-1 to TRBJ1-1, with D uncertain. CDR1 and CDR2 from the germline V gene are DFQATT and SNEGSKA (reference sequence). V was clipped by 0 bases and J by 4 bases, with 9 bases between them. There are 13 residues in the CDR3. This chain's CDR3 is CSARDPGPTEAFF. The CDR3 bases are TGCAGTGCTAGAGATCCCGGTCCCACTGAAGCTTTCTTT.

This clonotype showed up many times. The chain combines TRBV14 with TRBJ1-2; D gene uncertain. The CDR3 spans 13 residues. Germline CDR1 is SGHDN and CDR2 is FVKESK. Between the trimmed V and J ends, which lost 0 bases and 7 bases, there was a span of 9 bases. CDR3 DNA sequence: TGTGCCAGCAGCCAAGATGGGAGGGTTGGCTACACCTTC. Its protein is CASSQDGRVGYTF. Complete variable domain (other parts from reference TRBV14 and TRBJ1-2): EAGVTQFPSHSVIEKGQTVTLRCDPISGHDNLYWYRRVMGKEIKFLLHFVKESKQDESGMPNNRFLAERTGGTYSTLKVQPAELEDSGVYFCASSQDGRVGYTFGSGTRLTVV.